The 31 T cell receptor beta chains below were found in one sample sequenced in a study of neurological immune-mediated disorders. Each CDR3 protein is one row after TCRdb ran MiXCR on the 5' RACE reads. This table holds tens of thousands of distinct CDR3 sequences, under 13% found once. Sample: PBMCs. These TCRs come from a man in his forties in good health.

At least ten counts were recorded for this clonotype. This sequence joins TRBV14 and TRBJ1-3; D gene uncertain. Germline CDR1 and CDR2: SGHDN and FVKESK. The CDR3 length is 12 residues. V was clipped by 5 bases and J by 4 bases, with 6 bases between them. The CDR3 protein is CASSRLGNTIYF. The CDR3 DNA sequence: TGTGCCAGCAGCAGGTTGGGAAACACCATATATTTT. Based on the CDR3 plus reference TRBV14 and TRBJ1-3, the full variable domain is EAGVTQFPSHSVIEKGQTVTLRCDPISGHDNLYWYRRVMGKEIKFLLHFVKESKQDESGMPNNRFLAERTGGTYSTLKVQPAELEDSGVYFCASSRLGNTIYFGEGSWLTVV.

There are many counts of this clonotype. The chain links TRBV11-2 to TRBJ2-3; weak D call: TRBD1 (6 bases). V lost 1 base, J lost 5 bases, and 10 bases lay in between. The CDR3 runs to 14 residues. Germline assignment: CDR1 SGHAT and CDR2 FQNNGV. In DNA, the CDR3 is TGTGCCAGCAGCTTAGTAGGGGGTGGAGATACGCAGTATTTT. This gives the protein CASSLVGGGDTQYF.

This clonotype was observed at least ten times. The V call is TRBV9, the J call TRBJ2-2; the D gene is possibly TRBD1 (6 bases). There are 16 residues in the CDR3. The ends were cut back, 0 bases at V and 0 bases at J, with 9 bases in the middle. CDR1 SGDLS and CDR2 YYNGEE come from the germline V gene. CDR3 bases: TGTGCCAGCAGCGTAGCGGCAGGGGCGAACACCGGGGAGCTGTTTTTT. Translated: CASSVAAGANTGELFF. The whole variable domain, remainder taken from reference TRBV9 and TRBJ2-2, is DSGVTQTPKHLITATGQRVTLRCSPRSGDLSVYWYQQSLDQGLQFLIQYYNGEERAKGNILERFSAQQFPDLHSELNLSSLELGDSALYFCASSVAAGANTGELFFGEGSRLTVL.

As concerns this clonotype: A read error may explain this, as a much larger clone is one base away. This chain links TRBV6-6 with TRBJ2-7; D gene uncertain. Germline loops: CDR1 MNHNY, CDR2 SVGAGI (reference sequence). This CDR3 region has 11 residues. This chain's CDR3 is CASSPLNDQYF. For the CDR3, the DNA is TGTGCCAGCAGCCCTCTGAACGACCAGTACTTC.

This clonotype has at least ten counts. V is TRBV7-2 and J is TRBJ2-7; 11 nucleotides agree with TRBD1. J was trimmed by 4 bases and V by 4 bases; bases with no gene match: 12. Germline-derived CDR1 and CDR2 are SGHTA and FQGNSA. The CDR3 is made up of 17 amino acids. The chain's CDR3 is CASSSRTGGDGFYEQYF. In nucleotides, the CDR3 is TGTGCCAGCAGCTCAAGGACAGGGGGCGACGGTTTTTACGAGCAGTACTTC. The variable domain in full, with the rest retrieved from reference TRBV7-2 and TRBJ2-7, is GAGVSQSPSNKVTEKGKDVELRCDPISGHTALYWYRQSLGQGLEFLIYFQGNSAPDKSGLPSDRFSAERTGGSVSTLTIQRTQQEDSAVYLCASSSRTGGDGFYEQYFGPGTRLTVT.

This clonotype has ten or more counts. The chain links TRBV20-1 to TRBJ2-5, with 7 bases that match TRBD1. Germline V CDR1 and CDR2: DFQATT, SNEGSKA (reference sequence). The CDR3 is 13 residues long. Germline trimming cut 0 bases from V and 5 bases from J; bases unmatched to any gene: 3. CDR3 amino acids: CSAREDRRETQYF. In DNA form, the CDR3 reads TGCAGTGCTAGAGAGGACAGGCGGGAGACCCAGTACTTC.

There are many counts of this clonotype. The CDR3 loop reads CASSVASSYNEQFF. CDR3 DNA: TGTGCCAGCAGCGTAGCGAGCTCCTACAATGAGCAGTTCTTC. The genes are TRBV9 and TRBJ2-1; D remains ambiguous. CDR1 and CDR2 (germline): SGDLS, YYNGEE. CDR3 length equals 14 residues. V shed 0 bases and J shed 0 bases, with 4 bases lying between them.

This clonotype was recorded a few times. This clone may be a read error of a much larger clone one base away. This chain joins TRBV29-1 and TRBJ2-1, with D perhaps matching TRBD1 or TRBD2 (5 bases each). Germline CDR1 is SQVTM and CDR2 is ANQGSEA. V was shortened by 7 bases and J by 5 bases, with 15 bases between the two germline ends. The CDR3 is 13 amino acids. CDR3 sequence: CSDGGRGDNEQFF. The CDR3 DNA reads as TGCAGCGATGGGGGACGGGGTGACAATGAGCAGTTCTTC.

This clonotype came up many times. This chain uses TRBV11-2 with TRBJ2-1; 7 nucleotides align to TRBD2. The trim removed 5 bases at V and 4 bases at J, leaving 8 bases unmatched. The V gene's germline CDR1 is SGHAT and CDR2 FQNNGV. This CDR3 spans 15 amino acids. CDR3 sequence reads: CASSTLAGAYNEQFF. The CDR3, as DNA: TGTGCCAGCAGCACCCTGGCGGGAGCTTACAATGAGCAGTTCTTC. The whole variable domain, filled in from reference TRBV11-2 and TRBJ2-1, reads EAGVAQSPRYKIIEKRQSVAFWCNPISGHATLYWYQQILGQGPKLLIQFQNNGVVDDSQLPKDRFSAERLKGVDSTLKIQPAKLEDSAVYLCASSTLAGAYNEQFFGPGTRLTVL.

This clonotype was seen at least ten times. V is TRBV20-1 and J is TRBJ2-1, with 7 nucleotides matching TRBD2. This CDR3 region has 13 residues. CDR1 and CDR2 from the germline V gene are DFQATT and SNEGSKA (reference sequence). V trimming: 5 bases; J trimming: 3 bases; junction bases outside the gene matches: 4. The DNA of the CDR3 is TGCAGTGCTGTAGCGGGCCTCTACAATGAGCAGTTCTTC. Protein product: CSAVAGLYNEQFF.

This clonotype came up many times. CDR3 nucleotides: TGTGCCAGCAGCTTGGGGTGGACCCAAGGGGAGACCCAGTACTTC. It translates to CASSLGWTQGETQYF. The rearrangement joins TRBV5-6 to TRBJ2-5; D is ambiguous. Deletions cut 0 bases from V and 5 bases from J, with 14 bases between. The CDR3 is made up of 15 amino acids. CDR1 SGHDT and CDR2 YYEEEE come from the germline V gene. Full variable domain (rest looked up from reference TRBV5-6 and TRBJ2-5): DAGVTQSPTHLIKTRGQQVTLRCSPKSGHDTVSWYQQALGQGPQFIFQYYEEEERQRGNFPDRFSGHQFPNYSSELNVNALLLGDSALYLCASSLGWTQGETQYFGPGTRLLVL.

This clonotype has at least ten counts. CDR3 sequence reads: CASKPGGYLHNEKLFF. The CDR3 DNA reads as TGTGCCAGCAAGCCAGGGGGGTATCTACATAATGAAAAACTGTTTTTT. The chain couples TRBV2 to TRBJ1-4; 7 bases are a match to TRBD1. The CDR3 is 16 amino acids. Trimming removed 7 bases from V and 4 bases from J; junction bases left unmatched: 12. Germline V gives CDR1 SNHLY, CDR2 FYNNEI. Filled out from reference TRBV2 and TRBJ1-4, the complete variable domain reads EPEVTQTPSHQVTQMGQEVILRCVPISNHLYFYWYRQILGQKVEFLVSFYNNEISEKSEIFDDQFSVERPDGSNFTLKIRSTKLEDSAMYFCASKPGGYLHNEKLFFGSGTQLSVL.

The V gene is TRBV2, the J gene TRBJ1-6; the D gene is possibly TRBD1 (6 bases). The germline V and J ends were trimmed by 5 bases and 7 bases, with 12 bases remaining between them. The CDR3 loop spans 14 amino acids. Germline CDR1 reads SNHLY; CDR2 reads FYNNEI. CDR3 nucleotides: TGTGCCAGCAGTCCACAGGGTCGGAATTCACCCCTCCACTTT. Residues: CASSPQGRNSPLHF.

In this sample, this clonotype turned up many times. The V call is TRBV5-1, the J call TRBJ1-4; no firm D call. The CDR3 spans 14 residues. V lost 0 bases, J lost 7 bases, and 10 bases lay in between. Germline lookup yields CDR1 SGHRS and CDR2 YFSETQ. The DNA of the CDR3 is TGCGCCAGCAGCTTGGGGACTGGAGGTGAAAAACTGTTTTTT. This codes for CASSLGTGGEKLFF.

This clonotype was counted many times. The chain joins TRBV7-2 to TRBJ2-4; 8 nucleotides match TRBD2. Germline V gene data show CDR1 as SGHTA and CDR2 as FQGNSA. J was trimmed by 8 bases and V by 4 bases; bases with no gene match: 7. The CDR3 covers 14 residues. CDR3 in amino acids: CASSSRTSQYIQYF. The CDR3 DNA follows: TGTGCCAGCAGCTCCCGGACTAGCCAGTACATTCAGTACTTC.

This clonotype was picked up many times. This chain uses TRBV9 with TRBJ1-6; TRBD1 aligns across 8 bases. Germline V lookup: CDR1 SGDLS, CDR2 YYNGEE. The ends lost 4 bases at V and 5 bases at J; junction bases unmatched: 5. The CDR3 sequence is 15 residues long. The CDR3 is CASSTQGQDNSPLHF. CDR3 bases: TGTGCCAGCAGCACCCAGGGACAGGATAATTCACCCCTCCACTTT.

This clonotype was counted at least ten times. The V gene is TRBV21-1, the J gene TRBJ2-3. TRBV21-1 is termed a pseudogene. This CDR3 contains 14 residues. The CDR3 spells CASSTRASTDTQYF. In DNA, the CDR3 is TGTGCCAGCAGCACAAGAGCCTCCACAGATACGCAGTATTTT.

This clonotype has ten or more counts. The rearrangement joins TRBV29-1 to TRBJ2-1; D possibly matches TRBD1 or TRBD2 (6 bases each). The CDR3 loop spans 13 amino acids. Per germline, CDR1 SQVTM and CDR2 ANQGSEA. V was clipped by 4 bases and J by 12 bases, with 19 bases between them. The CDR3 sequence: CSVGKEEGGVQFF. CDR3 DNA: TGCAGCGTTGGGAAAGAGGAGGGGGGCGTGCAGTTCTTC.

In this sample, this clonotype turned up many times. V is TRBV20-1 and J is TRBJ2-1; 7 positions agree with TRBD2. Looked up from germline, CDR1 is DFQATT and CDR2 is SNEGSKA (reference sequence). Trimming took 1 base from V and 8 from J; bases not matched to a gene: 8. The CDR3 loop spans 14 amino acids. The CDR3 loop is CSARGGLVSDEQFF. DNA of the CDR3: TGCAGTGCTAGAGGTGGACTAGTTTCCGATGAGCAGTTCTTC.

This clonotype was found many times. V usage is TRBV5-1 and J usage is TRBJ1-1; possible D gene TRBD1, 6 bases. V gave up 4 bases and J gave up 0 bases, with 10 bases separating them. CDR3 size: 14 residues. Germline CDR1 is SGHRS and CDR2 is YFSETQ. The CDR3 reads CASSRGQMNTEAFF. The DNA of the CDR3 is TGCGCCAGCAGCCGGGGACAAATGAACACTGAAGCTTTCTTT.

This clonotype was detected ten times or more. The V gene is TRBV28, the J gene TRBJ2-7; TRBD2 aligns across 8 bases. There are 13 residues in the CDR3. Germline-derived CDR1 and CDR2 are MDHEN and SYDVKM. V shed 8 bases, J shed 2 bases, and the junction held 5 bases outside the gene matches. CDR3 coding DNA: TGTGCCAGCGGGATAGCGGGGCCCTACGAGCAGTACTTC. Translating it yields CASGIAGPYEQYF.

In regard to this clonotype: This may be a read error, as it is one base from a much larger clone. CDR3 DNA sequence: TGTGCCAGCAGCGTAGGTGGCAGACAAGAGACCCAGTACTTC. Amino acids: CASSVGGRQETQYF. V is TRBV9 and J is TRBJ2-5; D gene unclear. CDR3 length equals 14 residues. Germline V gives CDR1 SGDLS, CDR2 YYNGEE. V lost 0 bases to trimming and J lost 2 bases, with 8 bases between them.

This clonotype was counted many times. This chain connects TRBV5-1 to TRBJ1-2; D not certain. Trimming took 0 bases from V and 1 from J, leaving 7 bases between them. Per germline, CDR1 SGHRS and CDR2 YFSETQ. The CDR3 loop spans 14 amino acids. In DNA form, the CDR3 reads TGCGCCAGCAGCTTGGACAGAGATAACTATGGCTACACCTTC. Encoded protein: CASSLDRDNYGYTF.

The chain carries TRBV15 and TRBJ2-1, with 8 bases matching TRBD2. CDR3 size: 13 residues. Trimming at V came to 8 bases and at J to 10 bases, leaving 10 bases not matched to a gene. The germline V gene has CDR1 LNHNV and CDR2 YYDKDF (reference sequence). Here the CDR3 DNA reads TGTGCCACCGGCGGAGCGGGAGCGGACGAGCAGTTCTTC. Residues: CATGGAGADEQFF.

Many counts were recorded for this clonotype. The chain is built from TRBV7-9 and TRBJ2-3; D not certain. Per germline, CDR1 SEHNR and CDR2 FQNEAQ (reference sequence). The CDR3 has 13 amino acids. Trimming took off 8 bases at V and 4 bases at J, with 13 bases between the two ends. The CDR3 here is CASLVVSPDTQYF. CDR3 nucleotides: TGTGCCAGCTTGGTGGTCTCACCAGATACGCAGTATTTT.

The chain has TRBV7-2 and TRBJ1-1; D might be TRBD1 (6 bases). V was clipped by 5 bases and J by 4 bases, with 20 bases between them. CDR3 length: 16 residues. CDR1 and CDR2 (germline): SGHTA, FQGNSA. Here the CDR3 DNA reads TGTGCCAGCAGCCCGAACCCCGGTACAGGGTTCACTGAAGCTTTCTTT. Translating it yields CASSPNPGTGFTEAFF.

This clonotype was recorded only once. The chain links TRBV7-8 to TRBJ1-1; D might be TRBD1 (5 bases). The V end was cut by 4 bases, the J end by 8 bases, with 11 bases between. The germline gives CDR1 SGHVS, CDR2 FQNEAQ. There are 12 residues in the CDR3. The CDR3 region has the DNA TGTGCCAGCAGCTCGGGGCCGGCCGAAGCTTTCTTT. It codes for CASSSGPAEAFF.

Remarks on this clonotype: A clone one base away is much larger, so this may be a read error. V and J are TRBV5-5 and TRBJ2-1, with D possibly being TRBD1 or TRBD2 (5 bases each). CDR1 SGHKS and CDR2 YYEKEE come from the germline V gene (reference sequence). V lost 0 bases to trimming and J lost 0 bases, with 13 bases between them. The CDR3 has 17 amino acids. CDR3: CASSLGTGPSSYNEQFF. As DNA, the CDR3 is TGTGCCAGCAGCTTGGGCACGGGGCCGAGCTCCTACAATGAGCAGTTCTTC.

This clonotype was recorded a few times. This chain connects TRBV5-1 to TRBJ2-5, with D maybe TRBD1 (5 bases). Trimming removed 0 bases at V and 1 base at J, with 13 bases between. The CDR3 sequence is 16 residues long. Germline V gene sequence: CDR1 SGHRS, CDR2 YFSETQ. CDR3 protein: CASSLAVRESQETQYF. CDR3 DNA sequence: TGCGCCAGCAGCTTGGCGGTCAGGGAATCCCAAGAGACCCAGTACTTC.

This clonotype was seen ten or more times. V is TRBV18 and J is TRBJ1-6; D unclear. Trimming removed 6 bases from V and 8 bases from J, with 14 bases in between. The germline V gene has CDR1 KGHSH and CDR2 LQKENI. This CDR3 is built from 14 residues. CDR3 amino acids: CASSLWGNDSPLHF. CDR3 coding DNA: TGTGCCAGCTCGCTGTGGGGAAATGATTCACCCCTCCACTTT.

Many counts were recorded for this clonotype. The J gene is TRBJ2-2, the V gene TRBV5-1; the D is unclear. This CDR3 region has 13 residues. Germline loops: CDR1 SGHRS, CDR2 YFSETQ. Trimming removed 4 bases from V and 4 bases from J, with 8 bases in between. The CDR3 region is CASSDVSTGELFF. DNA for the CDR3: TGCGCCAGCAGCGACGTGAGCACCGGGGAGCTGTTTTTT. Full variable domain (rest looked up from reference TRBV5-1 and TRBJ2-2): KAGVTQTPRYLIKTRGQQVTLSCSPISGHRSVSWYQQTPGQGLQFLFEYFSETQRNKGNFPGRFSGRQFSNSRSEMNVSTLELGDSALYLCASSDVSTGELFFGEGSRLTVL.